Listed here are 12 T cell receptor beta chains from one sample, sequenced in a study of T-cell reconstitution after alpha-beta-depleted transplantation in children. Molecular barcoding with unique molecular identifiers was used for the TCRbeta library. TCRdb ran MiXCR on the PCR reads and lists one entry per CDR3 protein. The sample lists about 58,000 distinct CDR3 sequences; approximately 43% were seen once. The sample was PBMCs, mostly from graft donor cells, taken 360 days after TCRalphabeta/CD19-depleted stem cell transplant. The receptor source for this set is a male patient younger than 18 who had a stem cell transplant for acute lymphoblastic leukemia, so the T cells may come from the graft donor.

The chain recombines TRBV12-3 or TRBV12-4 with TRBJ2-5; TRBD2 might be the D (7 bases). CDR3 length: 16 residues. Deletions cut 4 bases from V and 2 bases from J, with 17 bases between. The CDR3 sequence: CASSSRGGWGQETQYF. The CDR3 bases are TGTGCCAGCAGTTCCCGCGGGGGCTGGGGACAAGAGACCCAGTACTTC.

The CDR3 nucleotides read TGTGCCAGCAGCATACTACAGGGTAGGGGAGGTGGCTACACCTTC. Translated: CASSILQGRGGGYTF. This sequence joins TRBV7-2 and TRBJ1-2; a weak D match, TRBD1 (6 bases). Germline V lookup: CDR1 SGHTA, CDR2 FQGNSA. Deletions cut 5 bases from V and 7 bases from J, with 20 bases between. The CDR3 is 15 amino acids.

This clonotype was recorded only once. J is TRBJ2-2 and V is TRBV5-1, with D unresolved. V lost 4 bases to trimming and J lost 6 bases, with 16 bases between them. Germline assignment: CDR1 SGHRS and CDR2 YFSETQ. The CDR3 runs to 15 residues. CDR3 sequence (DNA): TGCGCCAGCAGCCCCGCCGGGCCCCAATCCGGGGAGCTGTTTTTT. Translation: CASSPAGPQSGELFF. Using reference TRBV5-1 and TRBJ2-2 for the parts outside the CDR3, the full variable domain is KAGVTQTPRYLIKTRGQQVTLSCSPISGHRSVSWYQQTPGQGLQFLFEYFSETQRNKGNFPGRFSGRQFSNSRSEMNVSTLELGDSALYLCASSPAGPQSGELFFGEGSRLTVL.

This rearrangement joins TRBV5-6 to TRBJ1-2, with TRBD1 matching 7 bases. Trimming removed 0 bases from V and 5 bases from J; junction bases left unmatched: 7. Germline V gene sequence: CDR1 SGHDT, CDR2 YYEEEE. CDR3 length: 15 residues. CDR3 coding DNA: TGTGCCAGCAGCTTGGTTTCAGGGGGTTCTTATGGCTACACCTTC. It codes for CASSLVSGGSYGYTF.

This chain links TRBV4-2 with TRBJ2-6; perhaps D is TRBD1 or TRBD2 (5 bases each). Germline V CDR1 and CDR2: LGHNA, YNFKEQ. This CDR3 has 18 amino acids. V dropped 1 base and J dropped 2 bases, with 15 bases sitting between them. The CDR3 sequence is CASSQVGPMGPGANVLTF. The CDR3 DNA reads TGTGCCAGCAGCCAAGTAGGACCCATGGGACCTGGGGCCAACGTCCTGACTTTC.

This clonotype was counted only a few times. The J gene is TRBJ2-1, the V gene TRBV12-3 or TRBV12-4, with a weak D call TRBD2 (5 bases). The CDR3 runs to 13 residues. Trimming took 3 bases from V and 8 from J, leaving 11 bases between them. The CDR3 region has the DNA TGTGCCAGCAGTTTCTTTCCCGGGGATGAGCAGTTCTTC. Its protein product is CASSFFPGDEQFF.

This rearrangement joins TRBV18 to TRBJ2-7; D not certain. There are 14 residues in the CDR3. V gave up 0 bases and J gave up 2 bases, with 8 bases separating them. CDR1 is KGHSH, CDR2 LQKENI, per germline. Written as DNA, the CDR3 is TGTGCCAGCTCACCACCCGTAGGAACCTACGAGCAGTACTTC. It encodes CASSPPVGTYEQYF.

The chain employs TRBV11-3 and TRBJ2-7; D is possibly TRBD1 or TRBD2 (5 bases each). The CDR3 has 15 residues. Germline CDR1 is SGHNT and CDR2 is YENEEA. Trimming took 2 bases from V and 6 from J, leaving 17 bases between them. The CDR3 DNA reads TGTGCCAGCAGCTTAAATCTTACCAGGGAGTGCGAGCAGTACTTC. This sequence encodes CASSLNLTRECEQYF.

The chain links TRBV3-1 to TRBJ2-7; possible D gene TRBD1, 5 bases. The CDR3 runs to 18 residues. Germline assignment: CDR1 LGHDT and CDR2 YNNKEL (reference sequence). Trimming shortened V by 1 base and J by 4 bases, and 23 bases separated the two germline ends. This CDR3 reads CASSQAPPTGPARYEQYF. In DNA form, the CDR3 reads TGTGCCAGCAGCCAAGCTCCGCCTACAGGACCCGCACGATACGAGCAGTACTTC.

This clonotype turned up a few times. This sequence joins TRBV27 and TRBJ2-6, with D perhaps assigned TRBD1 or TRBD2 (5 bases each). This CDR3 is 16 amino acids long. V was pared by 5 bases and J by 1 base, with 12 bases between. In germline, CDR1 is MNHEY, CDR2 SMNVEV (reference sequence). The CDR3 region has the DNA TGTGCCAGCAGTACCCTTGGGGGTTCTGGGGCCAACGTCCTGACTTTC. This codes for CASSTLGGSGANVLTF.

V and J are TRBV12-3 or TRBV12-4 and TRBJ2-7; D possibly uses TRBD1 or TRBD2 (5 bases each). This CDR3 comprises 14 residues. V lost 4 bases and J lost 3, with 13 bases in between. In DNA form, the CDR3 reads TGTGCCAGCAGTTCCGGGACCATACTCTACGAGCAGTACTTC. It codes for CASSSGTILYEQYF.

This chain uses TRBV5-1 with TRBJ2-7, with TRBD2 matching over 15 bases. J lost 5 bases, V lost 2 bases, and 5 bases had no gene match. The germline V gene has CDR1 SGHRS and CDR2 YFSETQ. This CDR3 is 16 amino acids long. The CDR3 sequence: CASSFWTSGRGNEQYF. DNA of the CDR3: TGCGCCAGCAGCTTCTGGACTAGCGGGAGGGGAAACGAGCAGTACTTC.